This entry lists 7 T cell receptor beta chains sequenced from one sample in a study of identical twins. MiXCR, run by TCRdb on the 5' RACE reads, gives a single entry per CDR3 protein. The sample has about 660,000 distinct CDR3 sequences, 8.5% to 9.5% seen once. These data also formed part of another study, on yellow fever vaccine responses in identical twins.

The sequenced sample consisted of PBMCs. The receptors come from a woman aged 18-30 years in good health.

The chain employs TRBV4-2 and TRBJ2-7; D might be TRBD2 (5 bases). CDR3 length: 15 residues. Germline CDR1 is LGHNA and CDR2 is YNFKEQ. V gave up 0 bases and J gave up 2 bases, with 11 bases separating them. The CDR3 coding sequence is TGTGCCAGCAGCCAAGAGCTAGCTAGCCCCTACGAGCAGTACTTC. Translated, it gives CASSQELASPYEQYF.

This clonotype showed up just a few times. The rearrangement links TRBV2 to TRBJ2-1; 7 bases match TRBD1. The trim removed 7 bases at V and 0 bases at J, leaving 6 bases unmatched. The CDR3 loop spans 15 amino acids. The V gene's germline CDR1 is SNHLY and CDR2 FYNNEI. This chain's CDR3 is CASTLQGSSYNEQFF. The CDR3 nucleotides are TGTGCCAGCACCTTACAGGGGAGCTCCTACAATGAGCAGTTCTTC.

V and J are TRBV28 and TRBJ1-5; D perhaps matches TRBD1 (5 bases). V dropped 5 bases and J dropped 5 bases, with 7 bases sitting between them. There are 12 residues in the CDR3. Germline CDR1 and CDR2: MDHEN and SYDVKM. In DNA form, the CDR3 reads TGTGCCAGCAGTCGCAGGGATCAGCCCCAGCATTTT. Amino acids: CASSRRDQPQHF.

In this sample, this clonotype turned up many times. J is TRBJ1-2 and V is TRBV7-9; possible D gene TRBD1, 5 bases. CDR3 length equals 15 residues. Trimming shortened V by 5 bases and J by 4 bases, and 17 bases separated the two germline ends. CDR1 SEHNR and CDR2 FQNEAQ come from the germline V gene (reference sequence). CDR3 DNA: TGTGCCAGCAGCCCCCCAACGGGGCAGATCTATGGCTACACCTTC. This encodes CASSPPTGQIYGYTF.

The V and J genes are TRBV12-5 and TRBJ1-2; TRBD1 aligns across 10 bases. Trimming cost V 0 bases and J 2 bases; bases outside gene matches: 3. The CDR3 is made up of 16 amino acids. Germline CDR1 is LGHNT and CDR2 is FRNRAP. The CDR3 DNA follows: TGTGCTAGTGGTTTGGTCCGACAGGGGGCGAACTATGGCTACACCTTC. This translates into CASGLVRQGANYGYTF. Supplemented by reference TRBV12-5 and TRBJ1-2, the full variable domain reads DARVTQTPRHKVTEMGQEVTMRCQPILGHNTVFWYRQTMMQGLELLAYFRNRAPLDDSGMPKDRFSAEMPDATLATLKIQPSEPRDSAVYFCASGLVRQGANYGYTFGSGTRLTVV.

This clonotype was recorded a few times. V is TRBV6-1 and J is TRBJ1-5; possibly TRBD1 for D (6 bases). The germline gives CDR1 MNHNS, CDR2 SASEGT. Between the trimmed V and J ends, which lost 6 bases and 2 bases, there was a span of 14 bases. The CDR3 length is 15 residues. CDR3 coding DNA: TGTGCCAGCAGGCCAACAGGGAGTGGCAATCAGCCCCAGCATTTT. It specifies CASRPTGSGNQPQHF.

V gene TRBV11-2 combines with J gene TRBJ2-3; 8 nucleotides line up with TRBD2. The CDR3 runs 14 residues. Germline CDR1 SGHAT, CDR2 FQNNGV. Trimming cost V 4 bases and J 5 bases; bases outside gene matches: 5. Written as DNA, the CDR3 is TGTGCCAGCAGCTCCGGGGCGGGGGGAGATACGCAGTATTTT. Translation gives CASSSGAGGDTQYF.